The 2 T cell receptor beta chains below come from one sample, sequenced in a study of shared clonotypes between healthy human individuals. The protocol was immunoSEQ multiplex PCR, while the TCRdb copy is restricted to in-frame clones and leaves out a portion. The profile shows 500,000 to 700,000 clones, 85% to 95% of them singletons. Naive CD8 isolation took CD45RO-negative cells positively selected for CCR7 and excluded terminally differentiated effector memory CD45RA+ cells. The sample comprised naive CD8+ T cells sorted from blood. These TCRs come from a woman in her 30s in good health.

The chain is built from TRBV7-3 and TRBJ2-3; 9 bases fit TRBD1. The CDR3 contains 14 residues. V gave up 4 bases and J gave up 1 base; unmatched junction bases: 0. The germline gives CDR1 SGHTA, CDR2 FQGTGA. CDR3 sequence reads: CASSWTGGTDTQYF. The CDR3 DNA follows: TGTGCCAGCAGCTGGACAGGGGGCACAGATACGCAGTATTTT.

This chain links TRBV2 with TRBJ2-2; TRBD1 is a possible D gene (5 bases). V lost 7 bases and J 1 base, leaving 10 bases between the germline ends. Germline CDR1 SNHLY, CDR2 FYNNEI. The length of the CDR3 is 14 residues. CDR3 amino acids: CASTEQGNTGELFF. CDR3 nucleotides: TGTGCCAGCACCGAGCAGGGGAACACCGGGGAGCTGTTTTTT.